The 10 T cell receptor beta chains given below trace back to one sample, sequenced in a study of blood T cell repertoires in COVID-19. The table came from immunoSEQ multiplex PCR; TCRdb's copy has only in-frame clones and leaves some out. The sample gives 290,000 or so clones, roughly nine tenths of which show up once; 2% to 2.5% is in the top ten. Sequenced: peripheral blood. These receptors all stem from a woman aged 25 to 39 with COVID-19, enrolled during active disease.

The chain couples TRBV3-1 (or the pseudogene TRBV3-2) to TRBJ1-1, with a tentative D call TRBD1 (6 bases). This CDR3 region has 14 residues. V dropped 2 bases and J dropped 5 bases, with 12 bases sitting between them. Looked up from germline, CDR1 is LGHDT and CDR2 is YNNKEL (reference sequence). The CDR3 coding sequence is TGTGCCAGCAGCCAAATGACAGGTCGGACTGAAGCTTTCTTT. Its translation is CASSQMTGRTEAFF.

The V call is TRBV4-1, the J call TRBJ1-5, with D possibly matching TRBD1 (5 bases). CDR1 and CDR2 from the germline V gene are MGHRA and YSYEKL. The CDR3 runs 13 residues. The ends were cut back, 4 bases at V and 7 bases at J, with 11 bases in the middle. The CDR3 here is CASSLQGGQPQHF. CDR3 bases: TGCGCCAGCAGCCTCCAGGGAGGACAGCCCCAGCATTTT.

This rearrangement joins TRBV12-3 or TRBV12-4 to TRBJ2-2, with D uncertain. V dropped 3 bases and J dropped 0 bases, with 2 bases sitting between them. The CDR3 runs to 13 residues. The CDR3 sequence is CASSFTNTGELFF. As DNA, the CDR3 is TGTGCCAGCAGTTTTACGAACACCGGGGAGCTGTTTTTT.

This rearrangement joins TRBV5-1 to TRBJ2-5; TRBD2 matches 15 bases. The germline gives CDR1 SGHRS, CDR2 YFSETQ. This CDR3 contains 17 residues. Trimming took 4 bases from V and 5 from J; bases not matched to a gene: 9. The CDR3 loop reads CASSQDGTSGRTETQYF. CDR3 in DNA: TGCGCCAGCAGCCAAGATGGGACTAGCGGGAGGACGGAGACCCAGTACTTC.

This chain links TRBV6-5 with TRBJ1-5; 9 bases line up with TRBD1. Per germline, CDR1 MNHEY and CDR2 SVGAGI. With 6 bases clipped from V and 3 bases from J, the junction kept 6 bases outside the gene matches. This CDR3 has 15 amino acids. This chain's CDR3 is CASSSGQGINQPQHF. The CDR3 DNA reads as TGTGCCAGCAGCTCCGGACAGGGGATCAATCAGCCCCAGCATTTT.

This clone was observed once. V usage is TRBV5-4 and J usage is TRBJ1-1; tentative D call: TRBD1 (6 bases). Germline CDR1 reads SGHNT; CDR2 reads YYREEE (reference sequence). The CDR3 consists of 17 residues. The V and J ends lost 4 bases and 0 bases respectively, with 19 bases between them. For the CDR3, the DNA is TGTGCCAGCAGCCCGAGCGGCGGGCAGGGGATGAACACTGAAGCTTTCTTT. This codes for CASSPSGGQGMNTEAFF.

This clone appeared many times. Other nucleotide sequences in the sample specify the same CDR3. This sequence joins TRBV18 and TRBJ1-2; D may be TRBD1 (5 bases). Germline loops: CDR1 KGHSH, CDR2 LQKENI. The CDR3 is made up of 12 amino acids. V was clipped by 6 bases and J by 1 base, with 6 bases between them. CDR3 sequence: CASSDNNYGYTF. The CDR3 nucleotides read TGTGCCAGCTCGGACAATAACTATGGCTACACCTTC.

This chain links TRBV14 with TRBJ2-1; TRBD2 is a possible D gene (5 bases). Trimming pared 4 bases from V and 8 bases from J, leaving 9 bases between. Germline assignment: CDR1 SGHDN and CDR2 FVKESK. The CDR3 loop spans 12 amino acids. CDR3: CASSLLGDEQFF. The CDR3 region has the DNA TGTGCCAGCAGCCTGCTGGGAGATGAGCAGTTCTTC.

This chain joins TRBV6-5 and TRBJ1-2; TRBD1 matches at 7 bases. Germline CDR1 MNHEY, CDR2 SVGAGI. This CDR3 is 14 amino acids long. V gave up 6 bases and J gave up 4 bases; unmatched junction bases: 8. CDR3 sequence: CASSRRQGSYGYTF. DNA of the CDR3: TGTGCCAGCAGCCGAAGACAGGGCAGCTATGGCTACACCTTC.

This clone showed up just a few times. The chain joins TRBV19 to TRBJ1-2; 7 bases fit TRBD1. CDR1 and CDR2 (germline): LNHDA, SQIVND (reference sequence). The CDR3 spans 19 residues. V dropped 8 bases and J dropped 0; count of bases not matched to a gene: 21. The CDR3 region has the DNA TGTGCCAGTTACTCGACAGGGTATACCATTCGCCGCGCTAACTATGGCTACACCTTC. Protein product: CASYSTGYTIRRANYGYTF.